This record looks at one TCR beta chain sequence and its context. What it binds is unknown. The V segment lost 0 bases and the J segment 2 bases; nucleotides outside the gene matches: 12. CDR1 is SGHRS, CDR2 YFSETQ, per germline. This CDR3 spans 18 amino acids. This record belongs to a study of T-cell reconstitution after alpha-beta-depleted transplantation in children. The study, taken as a whole, reports: T-cell counts and diversity at one year post-transplant came mainly from newly produced T cells.

For TCRbeta, the library was prepared with unique molecular identifiers. TCRdb reprocessed the PCR reads with MiXCR, giving one entry per CDR3 protein. The sample shows 250,000 to 300,000 distinct CDR3 sequences, over 7% of them seen only once. This sequence originates from a female patient aged 2-15 years who had a stem cell transplant for Fanconi anemia, so the T cells may come from the graft donor. Sequences were derived from peripheral blood, sampled 360 days after TCRalphabeta/CD19-depleted stem cell transplant. The chain has TRBV5-1 and TRBJ2-5, with 8 bases fitting TRBD1. The CDR3 region has the DNA TGCGCCAGCAGCTTGGGGGACTGGACAGGGATGGGGCAAGAGACCCAGTACTTC. It yields the protein CASSLGDWTGMGQETQYF.